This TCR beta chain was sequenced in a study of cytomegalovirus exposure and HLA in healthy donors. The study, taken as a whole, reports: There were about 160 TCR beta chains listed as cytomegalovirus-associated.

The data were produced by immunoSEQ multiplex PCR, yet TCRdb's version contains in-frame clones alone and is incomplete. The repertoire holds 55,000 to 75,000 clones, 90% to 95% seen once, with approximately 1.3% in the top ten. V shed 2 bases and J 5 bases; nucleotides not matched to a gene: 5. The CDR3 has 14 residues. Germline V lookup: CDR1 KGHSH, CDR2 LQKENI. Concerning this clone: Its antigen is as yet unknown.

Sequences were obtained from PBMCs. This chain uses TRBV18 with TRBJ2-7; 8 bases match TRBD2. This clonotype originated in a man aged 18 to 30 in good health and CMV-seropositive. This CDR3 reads CASSPVAGGDEQYF. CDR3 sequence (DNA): TGTGCCAGCTCACCAGTTGCGGGAGGAGACGAGCAGTACTTC.